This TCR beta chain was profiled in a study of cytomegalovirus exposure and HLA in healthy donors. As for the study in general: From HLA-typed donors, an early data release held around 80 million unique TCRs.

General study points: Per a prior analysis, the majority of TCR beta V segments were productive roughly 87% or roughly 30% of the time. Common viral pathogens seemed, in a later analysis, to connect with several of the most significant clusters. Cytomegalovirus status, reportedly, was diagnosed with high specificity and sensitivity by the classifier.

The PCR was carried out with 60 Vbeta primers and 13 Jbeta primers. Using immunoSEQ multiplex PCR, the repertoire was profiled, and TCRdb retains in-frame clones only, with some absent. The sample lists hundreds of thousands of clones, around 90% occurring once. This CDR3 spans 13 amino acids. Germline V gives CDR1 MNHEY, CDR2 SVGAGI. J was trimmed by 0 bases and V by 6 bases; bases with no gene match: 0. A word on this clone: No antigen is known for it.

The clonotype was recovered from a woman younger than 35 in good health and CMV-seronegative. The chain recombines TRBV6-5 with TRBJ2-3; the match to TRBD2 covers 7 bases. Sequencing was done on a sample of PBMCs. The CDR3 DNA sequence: TGTGCCAGCAGAGCGGGGAGCACAGATACGCAGTATTTT. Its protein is CASRAGSTDTQYF.